This note documents a single TCR beta chain sequence. Its matching antigen is unknown. Other DNA sequences in the same sample also yield this CDR3. Here immunoSEQ multiplex PCR was the method, and the copy in TCRdb shows in-frame clones only, minus some. The repertoire holds some 2,100,000 clones, with under 95% as singletons. These data are taken from a study of shared clonotypes between healthy human individuals. As defined, naive CD8 cells were CD45RO-negative and positively selected for CCR7, with terminally differentiated effector memory CD45RA+ cells excluded. General observations from the study: Larger estimated richness was generally seen in naive subsets than in memory subsets.

Specimen: naive CD8+ T cells from PBMCs. This clonotype originated in a young man in good health. Some clones in this sample may be carry-over from other donors' samples.

CDR3 nucleotides: TGTGCCAGCAGTTTGACTAGTGGCACCGGGGAGCTGTTTTTT. Translating it yields CASSLTSGTGELFF. The chain combines TRBV28 with TRBJ2-2, with D possibly TRBD2 on 6 matching bases. Germline V gene lookup returns CDR1 MDHEN and CDR2 SYDVKM. The CDR3 spans 14 residues. V lost 3 bases, J lost 4 bases, and 9 bases lay in between.